The rows below give T cell receptor beta chains drawn from one sample of a study of blood T cell repertoires in COVID-19. Generated by immunoSEQ multiplex PCR, the TCRdb table keeps only in-frame clones and is missing some. The data hold about 170,000 clones, with more than 75% observed a single time. The specimen was peripheral blood. Every receptor here comes from a woman at least 80 years old with COVID-19, enrolled during active disease. Both conserved end residues are part of each CDR3. D genes are given only for firm matches. Clone size is given for some rows only: seen once, a few or many times, or a class if the clone is expanded.

V gene	D gene	J gene	clone size	CDR3 DNA	CDR3 protein
TRBV11-3	NA	TRBJ1-1	NA	TGTGCCAGCAGCCCGTCAGGGGCAGGTACTGAAGCTTTCTTT	CASSPSGAGTEAFF
TRBV4-3	NA	TRBJ2-7	NA	TGCGCCAGCAGCCAGGCGAGCGGGACATTGATATCCGACGAGCAGTACTTC	CASSQASGTLISDEQYF
TRBV20-1	NA	TRBJ1-4	NA	TGCAGTGCTAGATGGAGGGAAAAACTGTTTTTT	CSARWREKLFF
TRBV7-9	NA	TRBJ1-1	NA	TGTGCCAGCAGCCTAACAGGACCGAACACTGAAGCTTTCTTT	CASSLTGPNTEAFF
TRBV19	NA	TRBJ1-1	NA	TGTGCCAGTAGTATAGTTCGCCAACCGGGGACTGAAGCTTTCTTT	CASSIVRQPGTEAFF
TRBV10-3	NA	TRBJ1-1	NA	TGTGCCATCAGTGAGTCGTCAGGGATTATTGAAGCTTTCTTT	CAISESSGIIEAFF
TRBV14	NA	TRBJ1-1	NA	TGTGCCAGCAGCCAATGGGCAGGATTTAACACTGAAGCTTTCTTT	CASSQWAGFNTEAFF
TRBV3-1/TRBV3-2	TRBD2	TRBJ2-3	NA	TGTGCCAGCAGCCAGCGAGGACTAGCGGCTAGCACAGATACGCAGTATTTT	CASSQRGLAASTDTQYF
TRBV7-2	NA	TRBJ2-5	NA	TGTGCCAGCAGCTTAGCTAGGTTGGAGGCCCAGTACTTC	CASSLARLEAQYF
TRBV11-2	TRBD1	TRBJ1-2	NA	TGTGCCAGCAGCTTATCGGTCAGGGGGATCGCTAACTATGGCTACACCTTC	CASSLSVRGIANYGYTF
TRBV21-1	NA	TRBJ1-1	NA	TGTGCCAGTAGCGTTCCGGGACAGGGGACTGAAGCTTTCTTT	CASSVPGQGTEAFF
TRBV5-1	NA	TRBJ2-4	NA	TGCGCCAGCAGCTACTCTCTAGGGGAAAACATTCAGTACTTC	CASSYSLGENIQYF
TRBV7-2	NA	TRBJ2-1	NA	TGTGCCAGCAGCCCAACCGGGGTGTACAATGAGCAGTTCTTC	CASSPTGVYNEQFF
TRBV14	NA	TRBJ2-7	NA	TGTGCCAGCAGCCAATCGGGTCACGAGCAGTACTTC	CASSQSGHEQYF
TRBV19	NA	TRBJ1-6	NA	TGTGCCAGTAGTAATTCGGGAACGATTAATTCACCCCTCCACTTT	CASSNSGTINSPLHF
TRBV7-8	TRBD1	TRBJ1-4	NA	TGTGCCAGCAGCTTCAAACCGGGACAGGGGGGCGAAAAACTGTTTTTT	CASSFKPGQGGEKLFF
TRBV28	TRBD2	TRBJ2-1	once	TGTGCCAGCAGTTTTTGGACTAGCGGCATGAGGAATGAGCAGTTCTTC	CASSFWTSGMRNEQFF
TRBV28	NA	TRBJ2-5	NA	TGTGCCAGCAGTTCTCGGTTCCAAGAGACCCAGTACTTC	CASSSRFQETQYF
TRBV11-2	TRBD1	TRBJ2-5	NA	TGTGCCAGCAGCTTATCAGGACAGGGCAGCGAGACCCAGTACTTC	CASSLSGQGSETQYF